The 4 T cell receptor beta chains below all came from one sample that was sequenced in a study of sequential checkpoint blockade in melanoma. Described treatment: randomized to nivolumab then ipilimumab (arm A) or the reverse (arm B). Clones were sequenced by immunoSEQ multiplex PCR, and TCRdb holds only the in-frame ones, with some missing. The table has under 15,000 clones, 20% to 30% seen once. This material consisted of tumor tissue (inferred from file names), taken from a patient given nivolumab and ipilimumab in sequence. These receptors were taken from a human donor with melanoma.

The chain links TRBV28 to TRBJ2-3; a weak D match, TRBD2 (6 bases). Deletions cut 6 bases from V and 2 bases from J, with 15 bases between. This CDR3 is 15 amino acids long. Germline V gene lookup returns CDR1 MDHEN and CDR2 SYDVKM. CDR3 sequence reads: CASRVGGVDTDTQYF. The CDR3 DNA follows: TGTGCCAGCAGAGTTGGCGGGGTAGACACAGATACGCAGTATTTT.

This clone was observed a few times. The CDR3 here is CASSPLRLRYTDTQYF. CDR3 in DNA: TGTGCCAGCTCACCACTGAGACTACGCTACACAGATACGCAGTATTTT. This sequence joins TRBV18 and TRBJ2-3, with TRBD2 as a possible D gene (5 bases). From germline, CDR1 is KGHSH and CDR2 LQKENI. Trimming took off 1 base at V and 2 bases at J, with 13 bases between the two ends. The CDR3 extends over 16 amino acids.

In DNA, the CDR3 is TGTGCCAGCAGCGCTAAACTGGGCACTGAAGCTTTCTTT. Its protein is CASSAKLGTEAFF. The chain uses TRBV4-2 and TRBJ1-1; D is uncertain. The CDR3 runs to 13 residues. Germline V gene data show CDR1 as LGHNA and CDR2 as YNFKEQ. V lost 5 bases, J lost 4 bases, and 11 bases lay in between.

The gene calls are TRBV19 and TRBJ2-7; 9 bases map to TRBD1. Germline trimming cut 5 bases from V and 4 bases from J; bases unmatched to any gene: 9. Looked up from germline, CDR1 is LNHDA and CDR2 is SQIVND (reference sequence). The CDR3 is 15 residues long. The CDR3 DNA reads TGTGCCAGTAGTGTGGAAGGACAGGGGTTATACGAGCAGTACTTC. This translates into CASSVEGQGLYEQYF. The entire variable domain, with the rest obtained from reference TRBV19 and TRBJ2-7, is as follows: DGGITQSPKYLFRKEGQNVTLSCEQNLNHDAMYWYRQDPGQGLRLIYYSQIVNDFQKGDIAEGYSVSREKKESFPLTVTSAQKNPTAFYLCASSVEGQGLYEQYFGPGTRLTVT.